The present T cell receptor (beta chain) was sequenced within a study of monozygotic twins with inflammatory bowel disease (dated by TCRdb to 2018 to 2020). Turning to the overall study: A total of some 30 monozygotic twin pairs were included in the full study, comprising nine German pairs (four IBD-concordant, five IBD-discordant) and 19 IBD-discordant Danish pairs. The search for disease-associated traits relied mainly on comparing IBD patients with their genetically identical healthy co-twins within discordant pairs. Each individual had, on average, about 151 000 unique TCRalpha sequences and 181 000 unique TCRbeta sequences available for analysis. The paper as a whole reports these results and caveats: Compared with healthy twins, IBD patients shared fewer clonotypes with other individuals, and the difference was most pronounced in patients with signs of disease activity. The analysis was unable to tell different T cell subtypes apart. Measured by the inverse Simpson index, TCRbeta repertoire diversity was lower in IBD patients than in their healthy co-twins. Because patients were on differing immunosuppressive treatments, the repertoires may have picked up extra background noise and inter-individual variability. Repertoire similarity did not differ between concordant and discordant twins, possibly due to limited statistical power. No single strong signal or clonotype linked to IBD turned up in the results, so the idea that one exists was not supported.

Comments on this clonotype: Its antigen remains unidentified.

Libraries were prepared through 5' RACE. For each TCR library, 3,500 to 4,500 ng of total RNA was used. For each sample, cDNA synthesis was carried out in eight separate reactions using SMARTScribe reverse transcriptase. During cDNA synthesis, template switching introduced unique molecular identifiers that contained a 6-nucleotide sample barcode. TCRalpha and TCRbeta cDNA was amplified by two nested PCRs of around 16 and 10 cycles, with bead purification after each PCR. Before amplification, cDNA was treated with uracil DNA-glycosylase and purified using the QIAquick PCR purification kit. The second PCR was the step at which Illumina TruSeq-compatible adapters and sample-specific barcodes were added. TapeStation and Qubit were used to check library quality and concentration, and around 4.7 ng of each library was pooled. Sequencing of pooled libraries was carried out on an Illumina HiSeq2500 single-index Rapid Run using 2 x 100 bp reads and custom sequencing primers. Regarding the original processing steps: PCR and sequencing errors were corrected by UMI-based consensus assembly using MiGEC version 1.2.6. MiXCR version 2.1.1 handled V(D)J alignment, clonotype assembly and CDR3 extraction. To normalise gene usage, clonotype sharing and MAIT/NKT TCR abundance, the analysis used the top 1000, 10 000 and 20 000 clonotypes per sample. After downsampling to 27 000 UMIs, diversity was calculated as the inverse Simpson index using the vegan R package. Paired Mann-Whitney U tests were applied to discordant twin pairs, and Benjamini-Hochberg correction was used for multiple testing. The reads, reprocessed by TCRdb, yield one row per CDR3 protein sequence and no DNA. The V and J calls were not made by the authors but by TCRdb's processing. For this sample, the table gives approximately 380,000 distinct CDR3 sequences. The top ten hold roughly 2.6% of the sample.

Inclusive of the bounding cysteine and phenylalanine, the CDR3 is 14 residues long. Only the protein is available. CDR1 and CDR2 (SGHRS, YFSETQ) derive from the germline V gene. From each donor, a roughly 2.7 ml peripheral blood sample was collected into PAXgene tubes and kept at -80 degrees C. Without any T cell sorting, total RNA was extracted from whole blood using the PAXgene blood miRNA kit on an automated QIAcube. Deep TCRalpha and TCRbeta repertoire profiling with unique molecular barcoding was performed on peripheral blood of monozygotic twin pairs concordant or discordant for inflammatory bowel disease. Smoking habits were recorded for all twin pairs, and individuals were classified as current, former or never smokers.

The chain is assembled from TRBV5-1 and TRBJ1-1; TCRdb returns TRBD1, unconfirmable since there is no DNA. The sample comprised blood. The TCR sequence derives from a human donor with ulcerative colitis or Crohn's disease, or a healthy co-twin of an affected twin (not recorded which). The CDR3 protein is CASSGEGLNTEAFF.